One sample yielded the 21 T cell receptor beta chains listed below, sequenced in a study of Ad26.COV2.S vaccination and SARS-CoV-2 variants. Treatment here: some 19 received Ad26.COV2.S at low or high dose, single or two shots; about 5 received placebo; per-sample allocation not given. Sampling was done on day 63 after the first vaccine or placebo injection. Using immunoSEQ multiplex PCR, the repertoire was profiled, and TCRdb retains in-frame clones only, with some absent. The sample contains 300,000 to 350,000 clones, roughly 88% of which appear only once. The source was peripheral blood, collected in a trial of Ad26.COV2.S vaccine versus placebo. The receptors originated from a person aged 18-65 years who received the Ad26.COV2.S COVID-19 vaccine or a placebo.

The CDR3 DNA is TGTGCCAGCAGCTACCTAATGAACACTGAAGCTTTCTTT. Its translation: CASSYLMNTEAFF. The chain carries TRBV7-9 and TRBJ1-1; unclear D gene. V lost 4 bases and J 0 bases, leaving 6 bases between the germline ends. The CDR3 is made up of 13 amino acids. Germline lookup yields CDR1 SEHNR and CDR2 FQNEAQ (reference sequence).

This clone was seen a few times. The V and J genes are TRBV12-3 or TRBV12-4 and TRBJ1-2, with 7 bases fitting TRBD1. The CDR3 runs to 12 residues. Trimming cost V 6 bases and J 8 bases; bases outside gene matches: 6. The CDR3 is CASRTGTSGYTF. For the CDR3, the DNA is TGTGCCAGCAGGACAGGGACGAGCGGCTACACCTTC.

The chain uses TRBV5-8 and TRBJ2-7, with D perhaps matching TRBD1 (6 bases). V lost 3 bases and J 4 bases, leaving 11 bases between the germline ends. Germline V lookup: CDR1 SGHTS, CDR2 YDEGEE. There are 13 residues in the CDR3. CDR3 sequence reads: CASSWDTPYEQYF. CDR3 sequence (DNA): TGTGCCAGCAGCTGGGACACACCTTACGAGCAGTACTTC.

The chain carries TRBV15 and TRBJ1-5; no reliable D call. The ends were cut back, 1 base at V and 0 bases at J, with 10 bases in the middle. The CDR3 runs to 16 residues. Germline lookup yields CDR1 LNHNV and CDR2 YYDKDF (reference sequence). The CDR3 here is CATSRVGGSSNQPQHF. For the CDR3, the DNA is TGTGCCACCAGCAGAGTTGGAGGGAGTAGCAATCAGCCCCAGCATTTT.

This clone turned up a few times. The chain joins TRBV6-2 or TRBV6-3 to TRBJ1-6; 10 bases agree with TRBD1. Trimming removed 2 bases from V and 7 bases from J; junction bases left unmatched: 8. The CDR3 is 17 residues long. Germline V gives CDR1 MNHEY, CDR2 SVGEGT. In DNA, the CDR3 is TGTGCCAGCAGTTACGAAAGGGGACAGGGGCTGAATTCACCCCTCCACTTT. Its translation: CASSYERGQGLNSPLHF.

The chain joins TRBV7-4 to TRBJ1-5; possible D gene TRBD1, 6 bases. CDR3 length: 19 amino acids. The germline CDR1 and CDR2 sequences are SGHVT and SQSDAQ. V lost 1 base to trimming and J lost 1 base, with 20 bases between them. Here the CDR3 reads CASSLEGIHRAWSNQPQHF. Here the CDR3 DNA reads TGTGCCAGCAGCTTAGAGGGGATCCACAGGGCCTGGAGCAATCAGCCCCAGCATTTT. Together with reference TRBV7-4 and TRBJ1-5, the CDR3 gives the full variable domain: GAGVSQSPRYKVAKRGRDVALRCDSISGHVTLYWYRQTLGQGSEVLTYSQSDAQRDKSGRPSGRFSAERPERSVSTLKIQRTEQGDSAVYLCASSLEGIHRAWSNQPQHFGDGTRLSIL.

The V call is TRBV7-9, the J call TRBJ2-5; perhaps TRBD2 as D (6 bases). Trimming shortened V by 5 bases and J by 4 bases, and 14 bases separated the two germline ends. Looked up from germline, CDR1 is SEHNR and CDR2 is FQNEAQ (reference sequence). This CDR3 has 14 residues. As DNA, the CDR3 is TGTGCCAGCAGCCCCGGGGCGGGGTTAGAGACCCAGTACTTC. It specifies CASSPGAGLETQYF.

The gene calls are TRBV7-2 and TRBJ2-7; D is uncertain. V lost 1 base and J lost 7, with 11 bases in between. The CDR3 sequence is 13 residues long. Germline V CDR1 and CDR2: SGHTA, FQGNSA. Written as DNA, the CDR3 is TGTGCCAGCAGCTTAGGGCCCCCGGAAGAGCAGTACGTC. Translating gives CASSLGPPEEQYV.

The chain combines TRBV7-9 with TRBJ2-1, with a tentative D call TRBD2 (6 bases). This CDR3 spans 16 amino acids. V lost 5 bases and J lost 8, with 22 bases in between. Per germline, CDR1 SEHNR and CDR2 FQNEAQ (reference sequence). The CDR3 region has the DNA TGTGCCAGCAGCCCCAAGCTAGCGAGGACGAGGCATGAGCAGTTCTTC. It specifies CASSPKLARTRHEQFF.

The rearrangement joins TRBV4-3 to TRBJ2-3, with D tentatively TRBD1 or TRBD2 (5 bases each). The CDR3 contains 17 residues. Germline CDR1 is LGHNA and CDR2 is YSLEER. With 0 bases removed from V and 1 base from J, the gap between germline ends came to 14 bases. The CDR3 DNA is TGCGCCAGCAGCCAAGATCTTTCAATGGGGGGCACAGATACGCAGTATTTT. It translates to CASSQDLSMGGTDTQYF.

The CDR3 region is CASSGSTPTGGNQPQHF. The CDR3 region has the DNA TGTGCCAGCAGCGGATCCACTCCGACAGGAGGCAATCAGCCCCAGCATTTT. The rearrangement joins TRBV28 to TRBJ1-5; D perhaps matches TRBD1 (6 bases). The ends were cut back, 6 bases at V and 2 bases at J, with 20 bases in the middle. The CDR3 length is 17 residues. Germline V gives CDR1 MDHEN, CDR2 SYDVKM.

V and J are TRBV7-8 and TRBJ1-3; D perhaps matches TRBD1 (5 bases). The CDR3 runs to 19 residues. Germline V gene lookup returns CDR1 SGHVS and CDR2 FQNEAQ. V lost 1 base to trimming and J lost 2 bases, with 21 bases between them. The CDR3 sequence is CASSLDHIQGIEAGNTIYF. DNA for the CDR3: TGTGCCAGCAGCTTAGACCACATCCAGGGAATTGAAGCTGGAAACACCATATATTTT.

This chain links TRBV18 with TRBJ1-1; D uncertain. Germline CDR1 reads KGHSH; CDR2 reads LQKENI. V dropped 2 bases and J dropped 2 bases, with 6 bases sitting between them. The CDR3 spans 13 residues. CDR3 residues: CASSPDINTEAFF. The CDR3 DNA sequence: TGTGCCAGCTCACCAGACATAAACACTGAAGCTTTCTTT. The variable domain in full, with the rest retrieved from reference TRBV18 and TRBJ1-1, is NAGVMQNPRHLVRRRGQEARLRCSPMKGHSHVYWYRQLPEEGLKFMVYLQKENIIDESGMPKERFSAEFPKEGPSILRIQQVVRGDSAAYFCASSPDINTEAFFGQGTRLTVV.

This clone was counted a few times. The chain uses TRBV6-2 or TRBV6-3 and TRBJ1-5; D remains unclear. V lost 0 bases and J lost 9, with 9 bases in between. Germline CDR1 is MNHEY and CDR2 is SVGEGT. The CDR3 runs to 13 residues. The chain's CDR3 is CASSYSGDWPQHF. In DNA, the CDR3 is TGTGCCAGCAGTTACTCGGGAGATTGGCCCCAGCATTTT.

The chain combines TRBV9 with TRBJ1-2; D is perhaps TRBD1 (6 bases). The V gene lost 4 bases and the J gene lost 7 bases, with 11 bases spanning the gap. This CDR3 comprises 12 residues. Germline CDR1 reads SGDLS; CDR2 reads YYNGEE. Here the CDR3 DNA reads TGTGCCAGCAGCCCTACAGGGAGTGGCTACACCTTC. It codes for CASSPTGSGYTF.

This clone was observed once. In DNA form, the CDR3 reads TGTGCCAGCTCCACGGGGACCCCACCCTACGGTGGCTACACCTTC. It encodes CASSTGTPPYGGYTF. The chain combines TRBV18 with TRBJ1-2; possibly TRBD1 for D (5 bases). The CDR3 totals 15 residues. CDR1 and CDR2 (germline): KGHSH, LQKENI. With 6 bases removed from V and 7 bases from J, the gap between germline ends came to 21 bases.

In DNA, the CDR3 is TGCGCCAGCAGTGAGTCGCGCGGATCTAAAACCTACGAGCAGTACGTC. Translating it yields CASSESRGSKTYEQYV. The chain couples TRBV10-1 to TRBJ2-7; no clear D. CDR1 is WNHNN and CDR2 is SYGVQD in the germline V gene (reference sequence). The CDR3 totals 16 residues. V lost 0 bases and J lost 2, with 14 bases in between.

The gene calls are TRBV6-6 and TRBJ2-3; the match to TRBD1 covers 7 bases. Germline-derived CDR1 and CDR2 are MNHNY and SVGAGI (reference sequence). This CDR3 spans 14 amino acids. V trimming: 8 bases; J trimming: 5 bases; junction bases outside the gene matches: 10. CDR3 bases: TGTGCCAGCCGGCGTGAGGGGGCGGGAGATACGCAGTATTTT. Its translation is CASRREGAGDTQYF.

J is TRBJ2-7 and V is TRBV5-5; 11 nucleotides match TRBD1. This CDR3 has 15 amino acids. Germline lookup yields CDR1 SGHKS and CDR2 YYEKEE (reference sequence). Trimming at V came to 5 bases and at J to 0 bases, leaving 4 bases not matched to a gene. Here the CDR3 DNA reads TGTGCCAGCAGTTGGGGACAGGGGGGCTCCTACGAGCAGTACTTC. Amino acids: CASSWGQGGSYEQYF.

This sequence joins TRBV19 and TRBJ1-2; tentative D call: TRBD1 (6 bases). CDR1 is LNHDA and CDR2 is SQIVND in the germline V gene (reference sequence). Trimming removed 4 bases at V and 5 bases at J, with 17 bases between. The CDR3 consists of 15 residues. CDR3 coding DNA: TGTGCCAGTAGTAGGAGCACACAGGGCGGGTATGGCTACACCTTC. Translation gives CASSRSTQGGYGYTF.

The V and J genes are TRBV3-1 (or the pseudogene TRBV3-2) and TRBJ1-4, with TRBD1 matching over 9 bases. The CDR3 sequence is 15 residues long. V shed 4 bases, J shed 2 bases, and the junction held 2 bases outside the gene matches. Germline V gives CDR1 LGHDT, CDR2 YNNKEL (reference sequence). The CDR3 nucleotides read TGTGCCAGCAGCCGAACAGGGGGCACTAATGAAAAACTGTTTTTT. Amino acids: CASSRTGGTNEKLFF.